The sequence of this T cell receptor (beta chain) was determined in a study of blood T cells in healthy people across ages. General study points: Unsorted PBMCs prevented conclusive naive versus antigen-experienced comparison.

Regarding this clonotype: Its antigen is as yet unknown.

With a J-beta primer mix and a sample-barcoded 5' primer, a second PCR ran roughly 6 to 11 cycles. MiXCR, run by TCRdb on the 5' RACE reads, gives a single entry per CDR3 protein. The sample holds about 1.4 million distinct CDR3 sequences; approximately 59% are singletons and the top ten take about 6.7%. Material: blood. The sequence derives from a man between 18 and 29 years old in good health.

The CDR3 sequence: CASSLTSGDILSSYNEQFF. Written as DNA, the CDR3 is TGTGCCAGCAGTTTAACTAGCGGGGACATTTTAAGCTCCTACAATGAGCAGTTCTTC. The rearrangement joins TRBV12-3 or TRBV12-4 to TRBJ2-1, with TRBD2 identical over 10 bases. The V and J ends lost 2 bases and 0 bases, in that order; junction bases with no gene match: 10. The CDR3 extends over 19 amino acids.